This entry describes one T cell receptor beta chain. Its antigen remains unknown. This sample is drawn from a study of tumor-infiltrating lymphocytes in localized non-small cell lung cancer. General study findings and limits: Compared with uninvolved lung, tumors showed higher T cell infiltration by TCRbeta sequencing.

Repertoires were generated with immunoSEQ multiplex PCR, while TCRdb's copy carries only in-frame clones and drops some. The sample has more than 5,500 clones, approximately 71% seen once. V lost 3 bases, J lost 4 bases, and 15 bases lay in between. CDR3 length: 15 residues. Germline V gene sequence: CDR1 MNHEY, CDR2 SVGAGI. V usage is TRBV6-5 and J usage is TRBJ1-2, with D possibly TRBD1 on 5 matching bases. This sequence was found in a human donor with non-small cell lung cancer. Sequenced input: lung tumor tissue. The DNA of the CDR3 is TGTGCCAGCAGTTATGGGGGGAGTCGAAGCTATGGCTACACCTTC. This encodes CASSYGGSRSYGYTF.